These 6 T cell receptor beta chains originate from one sample sequenced in a study of persistence of HIV-infected CD4 T cells. For these TCRs, the target antigens are not known. Sequencing used immunoSEQ version 4 in survey mode. Sequenced by immunoSEQ multiplex PCR; TCRdb stores in-frame clones only, minus some. The sample comprises about 20,000 clones, around 78% of which are singletons, and 6.8% rests with the top ten. Cells were stimulated with CMV-infected fibroblast lysates at approximately 10 ug/mL. CD4+ T cells upregulating both CD40 ligand and CD69 were sorted as responding cells. The material was CD4+ T cells sorted from PBMCs after approximately 19-hour stimulation, obtained from a patient who received antiretroviral therapy. All receptors come from an adult man with HIV who was CMV-seropositive.

This clone was detected a few times. CDR3 amino acids: CASSLSGERGGYTF. As DNA, the CDR3 is TGTGCCAGCTCACTTTCGGGGGAAAGGGGCGGCTACACCTTC. The chain carries TRBV18 and TRBJ1-2, with a tentative D call TRBD1 (5 bases). Deletions cut 4 bases from V and 8 bases from J, with 17 bases between. Looked up from germline, CDR1 is KGHSH and CDR2 is LQKENI. This CDR3 has 14 residues.

This clone was found once. This chain joins TRBV12-3 or TRBV12-4 and TRBJ1-1; D is undetermined. The CDR3 covers 12 residues. V gave up 3 bases and J gave up 7 bases, with 9 bases separating them. CDR3 in DNA: TGTGCCAGCAGTTTGAGTGGGAGTGAAGCTTTCTTT. This codes for CASSLSGSEAFF.

The chain combines TRBV24-1 with TRBJ2-7; D might be TRBD1 or TRBD2, each matching 5 bases. This CDR3 is built from 13 residues. Trimming removed 3 bases at V and 5 bases at J, with 10 bases between. Per germline, CDR1 KGHDR and CDR2 SFDVKD. The CDR3 DNA reads TGTGCCACCAGTGATCCCATGGGGGACGAGCAGTACTTC. Translated: CATSDPMGDEQYF.

The CDR3 coding sequence is TGTGCCAGCAGCCCGGGCGGCTCCTACGAGCAGTACTTC. It codes for CASSPGGSYEQYF. The chain employs TRBV4-2 and TRBJ2-7; D call uncertain. The ends were cut back, 4 bases at V and 0 bases at J, with 7 bases in the middle. Germline V lookup: CDR1 LGHNA, CDR2 YNFKEQ. The CDR3 spans 13 residues.

V and J are TRBV2 and TRBJ1-1; unclear D gene. Between the trimmed V and J ends, which lost 2 bases and 0 bases, there was a span of 7 bases. The CDR3 contains 14 residues. Germline V gene sequence: CDR1 SNHLY, CDR2 FYNNEI. In DNA, the CDR3 is TGTGCCAGCAGTGAAAGTATGTTGAACACTGAAGCTTTCTTT. Protein product: CASSESMLNTEAFF.

This clone was detected only a few times. The genes are TRBV7-2 and TRBJ1-2; D not certain. The CDR3 has 13 residues. Trimming took 1 base from V and 8 from J, leaving 11 bases between them. Germline loops: CDR1 SGHTA, CDR2 FQGNSA. The CDR3 sequence: CASSLGGSEGYTF. In DNA form, the CDR3 reads TGTGCCAGCAGCTTAGGGGGAAGTGAGGGCTACACCTTC.